The 30 T cell receptor beta chains below all came from one sample that was sequenced in a study of early stage breast cancer tumors. Assay used: immunoSEQ multiplex PCR; TCRdb lists only in-frame clones, some missing. The profile shows approximately 8,000 clones, 77% of them singletons. Sample: normal breast tissue next to the tumor. The receptors here all came from a person in their sixties or seventies with breast cancer.

V gene TRBV10-3 combines with J gene TRBJ2-3; D ambiguous. The CDR3 spans 14 residues. CDR1 is ENHRY, CDR2 SYGVKD, per germline. V lost 3 bases, J lost 2 bases, and 9 bases lay in between. The CDR3 region is CAISDDGYTDTQYF. The CDR3 DNA follows: TGTGCCATCAGTGACGACGGCTACACAGATACGCAGTATTTT.

The rearrangement uses TRBV27 and TRBJ1-6, with a weak D call TRBD1 (6 bases). Germline V gene lookup returns CDR1 MNHEY and CDR2 SMNVEV (reference sequence). The CDR3 sequence is 18 residues long. V gave up 7 bases and J gave up 5 bases, with 24 bases separating them. The CDR3 DNA reads as TGTGCCAGCACCTCGGGCCAGGGGAGTCCCCTGAATAATTCACCCCTCCACTTT. It is translated as CASTSGQGSPLNNSPLHF.

The V and J genes are TRBV7-8 and TRBJ2-1; perhaps TRBD2 as D (6 bases). The CDR3 has 17 amino acids. With 5 bases removed from V and 0 bases from J, the gap between germline ends came to 17 bases. CDR1 SGHVS and CDR2 FQNEAQ come from the germline V gene. The CDR3 protein is CASSPRLAAYSYNEQFF. CDR3 nucleotides: TGTGCCAGCAGCCCAAGGTTAGCGGCCTACTCCTACAATGAGCAGTTCTTC.

Only a few counts were recorded for this clone. The chain couples TRBV11-2 to TRBJ2-7; D unclear. Germline CDR1 is SGHAT and CDR2 is FQNNGV. Trimming cost V 1 base and J 2 bases, with 9 bases left between them. This CDR3 has 14 residues. The CDR3 DNA follows: TGTGCCAGCAGCTTAGGTCCGTGGACCTACGAGCAGTACTTC. The encoded protein is CASSLGPWTYEQYF. The complete variable domain, with remaining parts taken from reference TRBV11-2 and TRBJ2-7, reads EAGVAQSPRYKIIEKRQSVAFWCNPISGHATLYWYQQILGQGPKLLIQFQNNGVVDDSQLPKDRFSAERLKGVDSTLKIQPAKLEDSAVYLCASSLGPWTYEQYFGPGTRLTVT.

This chain links TRBV28 with TRBJ2-7, with 9 bases matching TRBD2. Germline assignment: CDR1 MDHEN and CDR2 SYDVKM. The J segment lost 4 bases and the V segment lost 10 bases, leaving 11 bases of the junction unmatched. This CDR3 spans 14 amino acids. The CDR3 region is CATLSGGEKYEQYF. The CDR3 nucleotides are TGTGCCACCCTTAGCGGGGGAGAGAAATACGAGCAGTACTTC.

By share of the sample, this clone is large. The rearrangement joins TRBV5-6 to TRBJ2-5, with 7 nucleotides matching TRBD1. V shed 2 bases, J shed 4 bases, and the junction held 8 bases outside the gene matches. Germline lookup yields CDR1 SGHDT and CDR2 YYEEEE. CDR3 length equals 15 residues. CDR3 in amino acids: CASSFPGGAVETQYF. As DNA, the CDR3 is TGTGCCAGCAGCTTTCCAGGGGGAGCGGTAGAGACCCAGTACTTC.

The genes are TRBV6-4 and TRBJ2-3, with TRBD2 matching 13 bases. Per the germline V gene, CDR1 is MRHNA and CDR2 is SNTAGT. V trimming: 8 bases; J trimming: 10 bases; junction bases outside the gene matches: 9. The CDR3 consists of 14 residues. Here the CDR3 DNA reads TGTGCCAGCCAGCCTACTAGCGGGGGGGCCGCGCAGTATTTT. Amino acids: CASQPTSGGAAQYF.

The chain combines TRBV5-1 with TRBJ2-3; tentatively, D is TRBD2 (6 bases). The V gene's germline CDR1 is SGHRS and CDR2 YFSETQ. With 7 bases removed from V and 3 bases from J, the gap between germline ends came to 12 bases. The CDR3 consists of 13 residues. This CDR3 is CASGRESTDTQYF. In DNA form, the CDR3 reads TGCGCCAGCGGTCGGGAGTCTACAGATACGCAGTATTTT.

V and J are TRBV14 and TRBJ2-2; TRBD2 matches at 9 bases. Losses at the gene ends were 1 base for V and 6 bases for J; bases not matched to a gene: 9. The CDR3 runs 17 residues. The germline V gene has CDR1 SGHDN and CDR2 FVKESK. CDR3 DNA: TGTGCCAGCAGCCAAGTTTATGCGGGGGGGCGGGCCGGGGAGCTGTTTTTT. The encoded protein is CASSQVYAGGRAGELFF. The full variable domain, its missing parts supplied by reference TRBV14 and TRBJ2-2, is EAGVTQFPSHSVIEKGQTVTLRCDPISGHDNLYWYRRVMGKEIKFLLHFVKESKQDESGMPNNRFLAERTGGTYSTLKVQPAELEDSGVYFCASSQVYAGGRAGELFFGEGSRLTVL.

The V and J genes are TRBV5-1 and TRBJ2-7, with TRBD1 matching over 9 bases. CDR3 length: 14 amino acids. Germline lookup yields CDR1 SGHRS and CDR2 YFSETQ. J gave up 5 bases and V 3 bases, and 6 bases lay outside the gene matches. CDR3 nucleotides: TGCGCCAGCAGCTGGCGACAGGGGGAGGACGAGCAGTACTTC. Translated: CASSWRQGEDEQYF. Full variable domain (outside the CDR3, taken from reference TRBV5-1 and TRBJ2-7): KAGVTQTPRYLIKTRGQQVTLSCSPISGHRSVSWYQQTPGQGLQFLFEYFSETQRNKGNFPGRFSGRQFSNSRSEMNVSTLELGDSALYLCASSWRQGEDEQYFGPGTRLTVT.

The chain carries TRBV7-8 and TRBJ1-2; D is perhaps TRBD1 (6 bases). This CDR3 comprises 16 residues. With 1 base removed from V and 6 bases from J, the gap between germline ends came to 18 bases. CDR1 and CDR2 from the germline V gene are SGHVS and FQNEAQ. The CDR3 here is CASSLELSGGDDGYTF. DNA of the CDR3: TGTGCCAGCAGCTTAGAGCTTAGCGGGGGCGACGATGGCTACACCTTC. Full variable domain (outside the CDR3, taken from reference TRBV7-8 and TRBJ1-2): GAGVSQSPRYKVAKRGQDVALRCDPISGHVSLFWYQQALGQGPEFLTYFQNEAQLDKSGLPSDRFFAERPEGSVSTLKIQRTQQEDSAVYLCASSLELSGGDDGYTFGSGTRLTVV.

The V call is TRBV5-1, the J call TRBJ2-5; D not certain. The CDR3 is 14 amino acids. Trimming stripped 5 bases from V and 2 bases from J, with 13 bases between. CDR1 SGHRS and CDR2 YFSETQ come from the germline V gene. The CDR3 is CASRAGASQETQYF. CDR3 DNA: TGCGCCAGCAGGGCCGGAGCAAGTCAAGAGACCCAGTACTTC.

This chain connects TRBV29-1 to TRBJ1-1, with D tentatively TRBD1 (6 bases). The CDR3 covers 12 residues. Germline V gene data show CDR1 as SQVTM and CDR2 as ANQGSEA. V was cut by 7 bases and J by 4 bases, with 13 bases left in between. The DNA of the CDR3 is TGCAGCGGAACAGGGATGGGCACTGAAGCTTTCTTT. Its protein is CSGTGMGTEAFF.

The chain joins TRBV11-3 to TRBJ2-7; TRBD2 matches at 8 bases. Germline V gives CDR1 SGHNT, CDR2 YENEEA. The CDR3 is made up of 15 amino acids. V dropped 3 bases and J dropped 3; count of bases not matched to a gene: 7. This CDR3 is CASSFAGAGDYEQYF. The CDR3 DNA sequence: TGTGCCAGCAGCTTCGCCGGAGCGGGAGACTACGAGCAGTACTTC. Based on the CDR3 plus reference TRBV11-3 and TRBJ2-7, the full variable domain is EAGVVQSPRYKIIEKKQPVAFWCNPISGHNTLYWYLQNLGQGPELLIRYENEEAVDDSQLPKDRFSAERLKGVDSTLKIQPAELGDSAVYLCASSFAGAGDYEQYFGPGTRLTVT.

V usage is TRBV27 and J usage is TRBJ2-1; D gene unclear. Germline V gives CDR1 MNHEY, CDR2 SMNVEV (reference sequence). The CDR3 has 13 residues. V was trimmed by 5 bases and J by 2 bases, leaving 7 bases between them. CDR3 in amino acids: CASSEPPYNEQFF. CDR3 nucleotides: TGTGCCAGCAGTGAACCTCCCTACAATGAGCAGTTCTTC.

This clone was counted only a few times. The chain couples TRBV18 to TRBJ1-3; a possible D gene is TRBD1 (6 bases). The length of the CDR3 is 17 residues. Germline lookup yields CDR1 KGHSH and CDR2 LQKENI. V shed 4 bases and J shed 0 bases, with 16 bases lying between them. The CDR3 coding sequence is TGTGCCAGCTCACAGGACAGCCCGATGAACTCTGGAAACACCATATATTTT. Protein: CASSQDSPMNSGNTIYF.

V usage is TRBV12-1 and J usage is TRBJ2-1; TRBD2, the table's D call, was not compared with the DNA. TRBV12-1 is a pseudogene locus. CDR3 length equals 14 residues. The DNA of the CDR3 is TGTGCCAGCAGCCCTACTTTCCCTCCCGGTGAGCAGTTCTTC. Encoded protein: CASSPTFPPGEQFF.

By share, this clone ranks as large (0.1 to 1%). The chain combines TRBV9 with TRBJ1-1; D is ambiguous. The CDR3 runs 13 residues. In germline, CDR1 is SGDLS, CDR2 YYNGEE. Trimming removed 0 bases at V and 3 bases at J, with 6 bases between. Here the CDR3 reads CASSVDPHTEAFF. CDR3 bases: TGTGCCAGCAGCGTAGACCCCCACACTGAAGCTTTCTTT.

The V and J genes are TRBV10-3 and TRBJ2-5, with 9 bases fitting TRBD1. CDR1 and CDR2 (germline): ENHRY, SYGVKD. The CDR3 has 14 residues. Trimming at V came to 6 bases and at J to 2 bases, leaving 4 bases not matched to a gene. CDR3 nucleotide sequence: TGTGCCATCAGCATGACAGGGGGACAAGAGACCCAGTACTTC. It encodes CAISMTGGQETQYF.

V usage is TRBV7-8 and J usage is TRBJ1-4; tentative D call: TRBD1 (6 bases). The ends were cut back, 0 bases at V and 3 bases at J, with 8 bases in the middle. The CDR3 spans 15 residues. Per germline, CDR1 SGHVS and CDR2 FQNEAQ. This CDR3 reads CASSLAGAPNEKLFF. The DNA for the CDR3 is TGTGCCAGCAGCTTAGCGGGGGCCCCTAATGAAAAACTGTTTTTT.

V gene TRBV11-2 combines with J gene TRBJ1-2, with D tentatively TRBD1 (6 bases). The CDR3 sequence is 15 residues long. Germline lookup yields CDR1 SGHAT and CDR2 FQNNGV. The V end was cut by 4 bases, the J end by 7 bases, with 19 bases between. In DNA form, the CDR3 reads TGTGCCAGCAGCTCTGATCTCAGGGGAGGGTCTGGCTACACCTTC. It yields the protein CASSSDLRGGSGYTF.

The genes are TRBV7-9 and TRBJ1-1; no firm D call. The CDR3 has 15 amino acids. Trimming stripped 1 base from V and 1 base from J, with 10 bases between. Germline V lookup: CDR1 SEHNR, CDR2 FQNEAQ (reference sequence). The CDR3: CASSLGVTENTEAFF. The CDR3 region has the DNA TGTGCCAGCAGCTTAGGCGTCACAGAGAACACTGAAGCTTTCTTT.

This clone appeared a few times. V is TRBV5-1 and J is TRBJ2-7; D is undetermined. V gave up 0 bases and J gave up 1 base, with 5 bases separating them. The CDR3 is made up of 13 amino acids. The germline CDR1 and CDR2 sequences are SGHRS and YFSETQ. The CDR3 loop is CASSLDPSYEQYF. CDR3 nucleotide sequence: TGCGCCAGCAGCTTGGACCCGTCCTACGAGCAGTACTTC. Supplemented by reference TRBV5-1 and TRBJ2-7, the full variable domain reads KAGVTQTPRYLIKTRGQQVTLSCSPISGHRSVSWYQQTPGQGLQFLFEYFSETQRNKGNFPGRFSGRQFSNSRSEMNVSTLELGDSALYLCASSLDPSYEQYFGPGTRLTVT.

J is TRBJ2-1 and V is TRBV5-1; 14 positions match TRBD2. V gave up 4 bases and J gave up 7 bases; unmatched junction bases: 19. Per the germline V gene, CDR1 is SGHRS and CDR2 is YFSETQ. CDR3 length: 20 amino acids. The CDR3 spells CASSTGLAGGLLGGWNEQFF. The CDR3 DNA reads TGCGCCAGCAGCACAGGACTAGCGGGAGGTTTACTTGGAGGGTGGAATGAGCAGTTCTTC.

The chain carries TRBV30 and TRBJ1-5; D possibly corresponds to TRBD1 (6 bases). Germline V gene lookup returns CDR1 GTSNPN and CDR2 SVGIG (reference sequence). V shed 2 bases and J shed 6 bases, with 11 bases lying between them. The CDR3 contains 13 residues. The chain's CDR3 is CAWSLQGSQPQHF. CDR3 nucleotide sequence: TGTGCCTGGAGTCTACAGGGTAGTCAGCCCCAGCATTTT.

This clone appeared a single time. CDR3 bases: TGTGCCAGCAGTGAAGGGGGTTATTACAATGAGCAGTTCTTC. This codes for CASSEGGYYNEQFF. The chain recombines TRBV2 with TRBJ2-1; D not resolved. The CDR3 consists of 14 residues. The germline V and J ends were trimmed by 1 base and 4 bases, with 8 bases remaining between them. The V gene's germline CDR1 is SNHLY and CDR2 FYNNEI.

The V gene is TRBV2, the J gene TRBJ2-1; weak D call: TRBD2 (5 bases). CDR1 and CDR2 (germline): SNHLY, FYNNEI. Trimming left V 6 bases short and J 0 bases short, with 15 bases between. The CDR3 contains 16 residues. The CDR3 here is CASRLPSGSSYNEQFF. As DNA, the CDR3 is TGTGCCAGCAGACTCCCAAGCGGAAGCTCCTACAATGAGCAGTTCTTC.

The J gene is TRBJ1-1, the V gene TRBV18; the D is unclear. Trimming stripped 3 bases from V and 1 base from J, with 12 bases between. The germline gives CDR1 KGHSH, CDR2 LQKENI. The CDR3 contains 15 residues. The CDR3 region has the DNA TGTGCCAGCTCACCTGTGGTTCCTGGGAACACTGAAGCTTTCTTT. It specifies CASSPVVPGNTEAFF.

This clone was detected once. The chain recombines TRBV7-2 with TRBJ1-1, with D possibly being TRBD1 (5 bases). The CDR3 sequence is 15 residues long. Germline V gives CDR1 SGHTA, CDR2 FQGNSA. Trimming pared 5 bases from V and 6 bases from J, leaving 19 bases between. CDR3 region: CASSQTIGVKAEAFF. The CDR3 DNA follows: TGTGCCAGCAGCCAAACGATAGGGGTTAAGGCTGAAGCTTTCTTT.

The gene calls are TRBV5-5 and TRBJ2-5; D uncertain. With 4 bases removed from V and 5 bases from J, the gap between germline ends came to 6 bases. CDR1 is SGHKS and CDR2 is YYEKEE in the germline V gene (reference sequence). This CDR3 is 11 amino acids long. In DNA, the CDR3 is TGTGCCAGCAGCCCTCATGAGACCCAGTACTTC. This sequence encodes CASSPHETQYF.